Below, one T cell receptor (beta chain) is given with its context. Its antigen is not known. Germline CDR1 and CDR2: SGHKS and YYEKEE (reference sequence). The CDR3 runs 16 residues. TCR beta cDNA was generated via 5'RACE template switching incorporating UMIs. One entry per CDR3 protein, without DNA, is what TCRdb gives after re-calling the 5' RACE reads. This repertoire includes about 460,000 distinct CDR3 sequences. These data belong to a study of T cells expressing NK-cell markers. The overall study: In the group of eight sequenced donors, seven were HCMV-seropositive and one was seronegative.

Study results and limitations: The share of CD8+ T cells held by dominant NKG2C+ clonotypes was roughly 1.0-8% in about 6 donors.

This receptor was identified in a woman between 45 and 60 years old in good health. The rearrangement uses TRBV5-5 and TRBJ2-1; TCRdb picks TRBD2, but there is no DNA to check that call. Input material: blood T cells: a sorted CD56 or NKG2C T cell subset, CD4+ or CD8+ T cells, or bulk PBMC T cells (not recorded which). This CDR3 is CASSTGREGPYNEQFF.